A selection of T cell receptor beta chains follows, all from one sample in a study of blood T cell repertoires in COVID-19. Some clones are missing from TCRdb's copy, which holds only in-frame ones; the method was immunoSEQ multiplex PCR. The table has 45,000 or so clones, roughly 88% seen once. Sequences were obtained from peripheral blood. These receptors originate from a woman aged 80 or over with acute or convalescent COVID-19. Each CDR3 is given with its conserved first and last residue. Each record gives: J gene, D gene, clone size, V gene, CDR3 DNA, CDR3 protein. The D gene is left open where the match is weak. Clone size is shown for a subset of rows, as once, few, many or a class of expanded clone.

J: TRBJ2-1; D: NA; size: once; V: TRBV7-8; DNA: TGTGCCAGCAGCTTATTAGTGGAGATGGGTCACAATGAGCAGTTCTTC; CDR3: CASSLLVEMGHNEQFF
J: TRBJ2-5; D: TRBD2; size: NA; V: TRBV27; DNA: TGTGCCAGCAGTTCAGTACTAGCGGGAGAGGAGACCCAGTACTTC; CDR3: CASSSVLAGEETQYF
J: TRBJ2-1; D: NA; size: NA; V: TRBV19; DNA: TGTGCCAGTCGAACAGGGCGGCTAGGCGGCAATGAGCAGTTCTTC; CDR3: CASRTGRLGGNEQFF
J: TRBJ1-1; D: TRBD1; size: NA; V: TRBV9; DNA: TGTGCCAGCAGCGCCCTACAGGGGTTGAACACTGAAGCTTTCTTT; CDR3: CASSALQGLNTEAFF
J: TRBJ2-1; D: NA; size: NA; V: TRBV6-5; DNA: TGTGCCAGCAGGCCCGGGACACGCAATGAGCAGTTCTTC; CDR3: CASRPGTRNEQFF
J: TRBJ1-2; D: TRBD1; size: NA; V: TRBV7-8; DNA: TGTGCCAGCAGCTTAGGGGGGGACAGCATATCTTTCTATGGCTACACCTTC; CDR3: CASSLGGDSISFYGYTF
J: TRBJ2-1; D: TRBD2; size: NA; V: TRBV30; DNA: TGTGCCTGGAGTGTATCTGGGGGAGGGCCTTTCCACAATGAGCAGTTCTTC; CDR3: CAWSVSGGGPFHNEQFF
J: TRBJ2-7; D: TRBD2; size: NA; V: TRBV5-1; DNA: TGCGCCAGCAGCTTGGACGGGGGGAGCTCCTACGAGCAGTACTTC; CDR3: CASSLDGGSSYEQYF
J: TRBJ2-5; D: TRBD2; size: NA; V: TRBV19; DNA: TGTGCCAGTAGTCGGGGAGCGGGAGTAGAGACCCAGTACTTC; CDR3: CASSRGAGVETQYF
J: TRBJ2-3; D: TRBD1; size: NA; V: TRBV10-3; DNA: TGTGCCATCAGCCCCCGGGGACAGGCCACAGATACGCAGTATTTT; CDR3: CAISPRGQATDTQYF
J: TRBJ2-7; D: NA; size: few; V: TRBV6-1; DNA: TGTGCCAGCAGTGAACGGGGTGGCTATTACGAGCAGTACTTC; CDR3: CASSERGGYYEQYF
J: TRBJ1-1; D: NA; size: NA; V: TRBV12-5; DNA: TGTGCTAGTGGTTCCAGGGTCCAGAACACTGAAGCTTTCTTT; CDR3: CASGSRVQNTEAFF
J: TRBJ2-6; D: TRBD1; size: once; V: TRBV15; DNA: TGTGCCACCAGCCCGGGACAGATTGGGGCCAACGTCCTGACTTTC; CDR3: CATSPGQIGANVLTF
J: TRBJ2-1; D: TRBD2; size: few; V: TRBV3-1/TRBV3-2; DNA: TGTGCCAGCAGCCAAGCTAGCGGGAGGGGCGATGAGCAGTTCTTC; CDR3: CASSQASGRGDEQFF
J: TRBJ1-3; D: NA; size: NA; V: TRBV7-8; DNA: TGTGCCAGCAGCCTTGGGGCCGCCGGGAACACCATATATTTT; CDR3: CASSLGAAGNTIYF
J: TRBJ2-3; D: TRBD2; size: NA; V: TRBV7-2; DNA: TGTGCCAGCAGCCTGGGGCCTAGCGGGAGTGGCACAGATACGCAGTATTTT; CDR3: CASSLGPSGSGTDTQYF
J: TRBJ2-7; D: TRBD2; size: NA; V: TRBV6-5; DNA: TGTGCCAGCGCCATAGCGGGAGGGACCTACGAGCAGTACTTC; CDR3: CASAIAGGTYEQYF
J: TRBJ2-3; D: NA; size: few; V: TRBV7-2; DNA: TGTGCCAGCAGTTCCCGGAGGGAGCGGGCCCGAGATACGCAGTATTTT; CDR3: CASSSRRERARDTQYF
J: TRBJ2-1; D: NA; size: NA; V: TRBV11-2; DNA: TGTGCCAGCAGCTTCCCTAGTACTAGCTCCTACAATGAGCAGTTCTTC; CDR3: CASSFPSTSSYNEQFF
J: TRBJ2-3; D: TRBD1; size: few; V: TRBV5-6; DNA: TGTGCCAGCAGCCTGACCGGGACAGGGGGCGCAAATACGCAGTATTTT; CDR3: CASSLTGTGGANTQYF
J: TRBJ1-5; D: NA; size: NA; V: TRBV19; DNA: TGTGCCAGTAGTATAATAGCCCATAGCAATCAGCCCCAGCATTTT; CDR3: CASSIIAHSNQPQHF
J: TRBJ2-7; D: TRBD1; size: NA; V: TRBV14; DNA: TGTGCCAGCAGCCAAGATTTGAAGGGGACAGAAAATCGCGAGCAGTACTTC; CDR3: CASSQDLKGTENREQYF
J: TRBJ1-1; D: TRBD1; size: NA; V: TRBV6-5; DNA: TGTGCCAGCAGTAGGGACAGGATGAACACTGAAGCTTTCTTT; CDR3: CASSRDRMNTEAFF
J: TRBJ1-2; D: NA; size: NA; V: TRBV4-1; DNA: TGCGCCAGCAGCCACCACCCCGCCCGGGGGGGACCCGACTATGGCTACACCTTC; CDR3: CASSHHPARGGPDYGYTF
J: TRBJ2-7; D: TRBD1; size: NA; V: TRBV29-1; DNA: TGCAGCGTTGGAGCCGGGACAGGGGGTTACGAGCAGTACTTC; CDR3: CSVGAGTGGYEQYF
J: TRBJ2-2; D: NA; size: NA; V: TRBV14; DNA: TGTGCCAGCAGCCAGATGCAGGGTAACACCGGGGAGCTGTTTTTT; CDR3: CASSQMQGNTGELFF
J: TRBJ2-3; D: TRBD1; size: NA; V: TRBV7-2; DNA: TGTGCCAGCCGGACAGGGTCCACAGATACGCAGTATTTT; CDR3: CASRTGSTDTQYF
J: TRBJ1-2; D: TRBD1; size: NA; V: TRBV9; DNA: TGTGCCAGCAGCCCTGGGGACAGGAGGCATGGCTACACCTTC; CDR3: CASSPGDRRHGYTF
J: TRBJ2-7; D: TRBD1; size: NA; V: TRBV20-1; DNA: TGCAGTGCTAGTATACAGGGGAACCAATACGAGCAGTACTTC; CDR3: CSASIQGNQYEQYF
J: TRBJ2-2; D: TRBD2; size: NA; V: TRBV7-2; DNA: TGTGCCAGCAGCTCCGGGACTAGCGGGAGACGGTTGGCCGGGGAGCTGTTTTTT; CDR3: CASSSGTSGRRLAGELFF
J: TRBJ2-2; D: TRBD1; size: NA; V: TRBV5-5; DNA: TGTGCCAGCAGAAGGGGGCTAGCAGAAACCAACACCGGGGAGCTGTTTTTT; CDR3: CASRRGLAETNTGELFF
J: TRBJ2-3; D: TRBD2; size: NA; V: TRBV7-9; DNA: TGTGCCAGCAGCATTACTAGCGGGATGTCAGATACGCAGTATTTT; CDR3: CASSITSGMSDTQYF
J: TRBJ2-7; D: NA; size: NA; V: TRBV5-6; DNA: TGTGCCAGCAGCCAAGGCGGGGAGCAGTACTTC; CDR3: CASSQGGEQYF
J: TRBJ1-2; D: NA; size: NA; V: TRBV6-5; DNA: TGTGCCAGCAGGACCGTGGGGGCGTACGCGTATGGCTACACCTTC; CDR3: CASRTVGAYAYGYTF
J: TRBJ2-3; D: TRBD2; size: NA; V: TRBV11-3; DNA: TGTGCCAGCAGCGCTAGCGGTTCAACAGATACGCAGTATTTT; CDR3: CASSASGSTDTQYF
J: TRBJ2-5; D: TRBD1; size: NA; V: TRBV14; DNA: TGTGCCAGCAGCCCGGGGACAGGGGTAACCCAGTACTTC; CDR3: CASSPGTGVTQYF
J: TRBJ2-7; D: TRBD1; size: NA; V: TRBV2; DNA: TGTGCCAGCGTAACCGGGACAGGGACCTGGGAGCAGTACTTC; CDR3: CASVTGTGTWEQYF
J: TRBJ1-2; D: TRBD1; size: NA; V: TRBV3-1/TRBV3-2; DNA: TGTGCCAGCAGCCAAGTGAGGACAGGGCCTTATGGCTACACCTTC; CDR3: CASSQVRTGPYGYTF
J: TRBJ1-5; D: NA; size: NA; V: TRBV19; DNA: TGTGCCAGTAGTATAGGAGACAGGTCTGGGGTGCCCGATCAGCCCCAGCATTTT; CDR3: CASSIGDRSGVPDQPQHF
J: TRBJ2-1; D: TRBD2; size: NA; V: TRBV24-1; DNA: TGTGCCACCAGTGATCCTACTAGCGGGAGCTACAATGAGCAGTTCTTC; CDR3: CATSDPTSGSYNEQFF
J: TRBJ1-4; D: NA; size: NA; V: TRBV6-5; DNA: TGTGCCAGCAGTAGTCTCGGGACAAGAGACGAAAAACTGTTTTTT; CDR3: CASSSLGTRDEKLFF
J: TRBJ1-1; D: NA; size: NA; V: TRBV29-1; DNA: TGCAGCGTTGAAGATGTCAGGAACACTGAAGCTTTCTTT; CDR3: CSVEDVRNTEAFF
J: TRBJ2-7; D: TRBD2; size: NA; V: TRBV7-9; DNA: TGTGCCAGCAGCTTAGAGAGCGGGAGTACCGACGAGCAGTACTTC; CDR3: CASSLESGSTDEQYF
J: TRBJ2-1; D: TRBD2; size: NA; V: TRBV2; DNA: TGTGCCAGCAGTTCCCCCGGGACTAGCGGGAGGGGCAACAATGAGCAGTTCTTC; CDR3: CASSSPGTSGRGNNEQFF
J: TRBJ1-1; D: TRBD1; size: NA; V: TRBV5-1; DNA: TGCGCCAGCAGCTTGAGAGGACAGGGGGCTGAAGCTTTCTTT; CDR3: CASSLRGQGAEAFF
J: TRBJ1-2; D: TRBD1; size: NA; V: TRBV6-5; DNA: TGTGCCAGCAGGGTTCTGGGACAGGATGGCTACACCTTC; CDR3: CASRVLGQDGYTF
J: TRBJ2-7; D: TRBD2; size: NA; V: TRBV5-1; DNA: TGCGCCAGCAGCCAGCGGGCGGGAGACTACGAGCAGTACTTC; CDR3: CASSQRAGDYEQYF
J: TRBJ2-3; D: NA; size: NA; V: TRBV5-1; DNA: TGCGCCAGCAGCTTCGGAGGCGGGACTACAGATACGCAGTATTTT; CDR3: CASSFGGGTTDTQYF
J: TRBJ2-2; D: NA; size: NA; V: TRBV2; DNA: TGTGCCAGCAGTGAAGACCACAGCTCGAACACCGGGGAGCTGTTTTTT; CDR3: CASSEDHSSNTGELFF
J: TRBJ2-7; D: NA; size: NA; V: TRBV4-2; DNA: TGTGCCAGCAGCCAAGCTCCGAGTCTTGATTACGAGCAGTACTTC; CDR3: CASSQAPSLDYEQYF
J: TRBJ2-1; D: TRBD2; size: NA; V: TRBV5-5; DNA: TGTGCCAGCAGCTTGGAAACTAGCGGGACGAATGAGCAGTTCTTC; CDR3: CASSLETSGTNEQFF
J: TRBJ2-5; D: TRBD2; size: once; V: TRBV5-1; DNA: TGCGCCAGCAGCCCGGGGACTAGCGGGAACCAAGAGACCCAGTACTTC; CDR3: CASSPGTSGNQETQYF
J: TRBJ2-7; D: NA; size: NA; V: TRBV6-6; DNA: TGTGCCAGCAGTTTGACAGGAGAGCAGTACTTC; CDR3: CASSLTGEQYF
J: TRBJ2-7; D: TRBD2; size: NA; V: TRBV19; DNA: TGTGCCAGTAGTCTAGGGTACGGACTAGCGGGAGGAAATTTACGCGAGCAGTACTTC; CDR3: CASSLGYGLAGGNLREQYF
J: TRBJ2-4; D: TRBD1; size: NA; V: TRBV28; DNA: TGTGCCAGCAGTTCCGGGACAGGGGCCCAAAACATTCAGTACTTC; CDR3: CASSSGTGAQNIQYF
J: TRBJ2-2; D: NA; size: NA; V: TRBV28; DNA: TGTGCCAGCACCTCGAGTAACACCGGGGAGCTGTTTTTT; CDR3: CASTSSNTGELFF
J: TRBJ2-1; D: TRBD2; size: once; V: TRBV4-2; DNA: TGTGCCAGCAGCCAGGGACTAGGGGGTTCCTACAATGAGCAGTTCTTC; CDR3: CASSQGLGGSYNEQFF
J: TRBJ1-5; D: NA; size: NA; V: TRBV7-2; DNA: TGTGCCAGCAGCAAGACAGTTGGCAATCAGCCCCAGCATTTT; CDR3: CASSKTVGNQPQHF
J: TRBJ2-3; D: TRBD2; size: NA; V: TRBV4-2; DNA: TGTGCCAGCAGCCAAGGAGTGGGGACTAGCGGGGCGGGAGATACGCAGTATTTT; CDR3: CASSQGVGTSGAGDTQYF